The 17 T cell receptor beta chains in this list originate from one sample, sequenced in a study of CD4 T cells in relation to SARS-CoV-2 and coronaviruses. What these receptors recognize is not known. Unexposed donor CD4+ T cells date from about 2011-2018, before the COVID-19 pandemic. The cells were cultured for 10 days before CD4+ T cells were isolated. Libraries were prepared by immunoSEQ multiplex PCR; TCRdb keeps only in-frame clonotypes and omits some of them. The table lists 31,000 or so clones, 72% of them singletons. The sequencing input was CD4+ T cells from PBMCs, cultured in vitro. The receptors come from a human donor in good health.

CDR3 region: CASRDRGYTGELFF. In nucleotides, the CDR3 is TGTGCCAGCAGAGACAGGGGGTATACCGGGGAGCTGTTTTTT. V usage is TRBV2 and J usage is TRBJ2-2; 9 positions match TRBD1. From germline, CDR1 is SNHLY and CDR2 FYNNEI. This CDR3 is built from 14 residues. J gave up 5 bases and V 6 bases, and 4 bases lay outside the gene matches.

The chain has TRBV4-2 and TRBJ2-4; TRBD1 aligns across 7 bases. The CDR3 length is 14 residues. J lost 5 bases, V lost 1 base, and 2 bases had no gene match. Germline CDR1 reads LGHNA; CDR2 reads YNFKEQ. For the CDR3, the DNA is TGTGCCAGCAGCCAAGTGGGGACAGAAAACATTCAGTACTTC. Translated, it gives CASSQVGTENIQYF.

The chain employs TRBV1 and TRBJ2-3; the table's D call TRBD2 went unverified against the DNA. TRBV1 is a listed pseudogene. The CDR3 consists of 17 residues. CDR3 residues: CTSSQERGGYYTDTQYF. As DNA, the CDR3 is TGCACCAGCAGCCAGGAGCGGGGGGGCTACTACACAGATACGCAGTATTTT.

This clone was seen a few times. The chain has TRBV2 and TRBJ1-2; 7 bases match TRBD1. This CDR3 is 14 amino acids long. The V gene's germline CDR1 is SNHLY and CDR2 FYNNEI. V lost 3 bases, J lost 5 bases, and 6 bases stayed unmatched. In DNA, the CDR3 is TGTGCCAGCAGTGAGCTACAGGGGAGTTATGGCTACACCTTC. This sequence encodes CASSELQGSYGYTF.

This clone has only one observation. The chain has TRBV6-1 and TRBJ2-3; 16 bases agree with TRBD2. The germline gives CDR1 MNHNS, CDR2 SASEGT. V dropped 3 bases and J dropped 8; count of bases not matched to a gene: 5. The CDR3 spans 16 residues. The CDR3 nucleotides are TGTGCCAGCAGTGAGGGGACTAGCGGGGGGGGCGGTACGCAGTATTTT. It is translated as CASSEGTSGGGGTQYF.

The CDR3 DNA is TGTGCCAGCAGCCCCTCCCGGGGGGAGCAGTTCTTC. Translation gives CASSPSRGEQFF. The V gene is TRBV9, the J gene TRBJ2-1; a possible D gene is TRBD2 (6 bases). Germline assignment: CDR1 SGDLS and CDR2 YYNGEE. V lost 4 bases and J lost 10, with 12 bases in between. CDR3 length: 12 residues.

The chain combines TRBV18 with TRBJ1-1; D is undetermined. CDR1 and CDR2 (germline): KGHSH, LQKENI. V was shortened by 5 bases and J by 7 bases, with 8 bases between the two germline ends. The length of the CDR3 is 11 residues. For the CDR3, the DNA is TGTGCCAGCTCAGACGCCGGTGAAGCTTTCTTT. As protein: CASSDAGEAFF.

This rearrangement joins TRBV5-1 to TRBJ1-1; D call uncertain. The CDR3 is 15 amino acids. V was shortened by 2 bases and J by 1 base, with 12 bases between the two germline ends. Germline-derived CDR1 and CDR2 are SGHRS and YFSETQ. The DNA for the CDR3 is TGCGCCAGCAGCTTTATGCGGACGGCGAACACTGAAGCTTTCTTT. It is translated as CASSFMRTANTEAFF.

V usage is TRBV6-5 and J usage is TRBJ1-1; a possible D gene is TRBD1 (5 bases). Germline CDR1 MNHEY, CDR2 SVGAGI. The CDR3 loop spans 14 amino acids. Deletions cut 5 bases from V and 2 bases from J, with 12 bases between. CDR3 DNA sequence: TGTGCCAGCAGTCGACAGCCAATCAACACTGAAGCTTTCTTT. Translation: CASSRQPINTEAFF.

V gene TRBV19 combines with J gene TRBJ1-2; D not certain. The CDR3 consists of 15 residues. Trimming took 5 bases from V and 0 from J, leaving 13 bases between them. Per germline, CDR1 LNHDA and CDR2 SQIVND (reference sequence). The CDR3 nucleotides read TGTGCCAGTAGTCCCCATCGGTCCTCTAACTATGGCTACACCTTC. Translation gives CASSPHRSSNYGYTF. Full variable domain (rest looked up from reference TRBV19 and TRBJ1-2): DGGITQSPKYLFRKEGQNVTLSCEQNLNHDAMYWYRQDPGQGLRLIYYSQIVNDFQKGDIAEGYSVSREKKESFPLTVTSAQKNPTAFYLCASSPHRSSNYGYTFGSGTRLTVV.

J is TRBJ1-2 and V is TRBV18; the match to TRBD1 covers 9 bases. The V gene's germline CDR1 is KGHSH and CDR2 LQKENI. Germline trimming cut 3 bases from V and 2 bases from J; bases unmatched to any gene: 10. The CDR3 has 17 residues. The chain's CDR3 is CASSPTGTGPSNYGYTF. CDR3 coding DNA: TGTGCCAGCTCACCGACCGGGACAGGGCCGAGCAACTATGGCTACACCTTC.

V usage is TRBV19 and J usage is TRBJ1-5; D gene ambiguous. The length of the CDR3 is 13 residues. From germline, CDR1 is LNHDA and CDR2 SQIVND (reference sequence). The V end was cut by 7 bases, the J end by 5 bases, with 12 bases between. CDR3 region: CASTLDVYQPQHF. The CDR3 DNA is TGTGCCAGTACGCTTGACGTATATCAGCCCCAGCATTTT.

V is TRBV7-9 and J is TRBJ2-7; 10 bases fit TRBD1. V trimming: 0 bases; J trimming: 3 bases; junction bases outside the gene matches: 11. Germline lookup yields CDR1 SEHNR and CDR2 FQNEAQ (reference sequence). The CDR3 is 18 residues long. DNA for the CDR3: TGTGCCAGCAGCTTAGCGACCCGGACAGGGGGAGTCATCTACGAGCAGTACTTC. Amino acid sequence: CASSLATRTGGVIYEQYF.

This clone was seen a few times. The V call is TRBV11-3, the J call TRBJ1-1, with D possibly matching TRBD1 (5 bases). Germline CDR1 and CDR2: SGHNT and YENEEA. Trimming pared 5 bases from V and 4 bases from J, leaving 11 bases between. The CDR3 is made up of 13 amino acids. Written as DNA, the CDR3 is TGTGCCAGCAGCCGGGGGGGAAGCACTGAAGCTTTCTTT. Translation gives CASSRGGSTEAFF.

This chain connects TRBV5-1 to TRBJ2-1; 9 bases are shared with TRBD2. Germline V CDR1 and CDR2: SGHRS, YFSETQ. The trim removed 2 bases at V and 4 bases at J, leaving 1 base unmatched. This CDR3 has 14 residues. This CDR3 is CASSLGLAYNEQFF. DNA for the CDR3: TGCGCCAGCAGCTTAGGACTAGCGTACAATGAGCAGTTCTTC.

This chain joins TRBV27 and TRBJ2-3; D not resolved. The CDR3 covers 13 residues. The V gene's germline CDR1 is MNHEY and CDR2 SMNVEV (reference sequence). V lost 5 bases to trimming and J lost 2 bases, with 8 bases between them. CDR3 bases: TGTGCCAGCAGTCCTCCCTCCACAGATACGCAGTATTTT. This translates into CASSPPSTDTQYF.

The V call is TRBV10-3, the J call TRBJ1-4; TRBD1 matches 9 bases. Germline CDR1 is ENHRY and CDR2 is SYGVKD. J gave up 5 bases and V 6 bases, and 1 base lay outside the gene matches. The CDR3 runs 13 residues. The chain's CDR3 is CAIRGTGNEKLFF. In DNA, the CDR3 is TGTGCCATCAGAGGGACAGGGAATGAAAAACTGTTTTTT.